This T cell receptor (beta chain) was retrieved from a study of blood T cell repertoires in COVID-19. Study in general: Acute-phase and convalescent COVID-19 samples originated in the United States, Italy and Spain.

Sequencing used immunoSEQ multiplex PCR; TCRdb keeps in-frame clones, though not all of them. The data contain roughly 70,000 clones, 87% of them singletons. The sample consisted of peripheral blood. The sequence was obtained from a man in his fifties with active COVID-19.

CDR3 amino acids: CASSPRAGVGYGYTF. CDR3 DNA sequence: TGTGCCAGCAGCCCTCGGGCCGGGGTGGGCTATGGCTACACCTTC. This chain joins TRBV11-2 and TRBJ1-2, with D unclear. CDR3 size: 15 residues. The germline V and J ends were trimmed by 5 bases and 4 bases, with 17 bases remaining between them. The V gene's germline CDR1 is SGHAT and CDR2 FQNNGV.